Listed below are T cell receptor beta chains from one sample, sequenced in a study of blood T cells in healthy people across ages. MiXCR, run by TCRdb on the 5' RACE reads, gives a single entry per CDR3 protein. The sample yields just over 1 million distinct CDR3 sequences, roughly 45% seen once. Source material: blood. The receptors come from a woman aged 55-75 years in good health. CDR3s include the opening cysteine and the closing phenylalanine or tryptophan. The D gene is left open where the match is weak. The size field is filled for only some rows; it gives once, few, many or a size class.

>TRBV20-1|-|-|TRBJ2-1
CSARDPTSYNEQFF
TGCAGTGCTAGAGATCCCACTAGTTACAATGAGCAGTTCTTC
>TRBV20-1|-|-|TRBJ2-7
CSARAPSGYEQYF
TGCAGTGCTAGAGCTCCGAGCGGCTACGAGCAGTACTTC
>TRBV10-2|TRBD1|-|TRBJ1-1
CASSIGRDRGPRTEAFF
TGCGCCAGCAGTATAGGTCGGGACAGGGGGCCGCGCACTGAAGCTTTCTTT
>TRBV18|-|few|TRBJ2-3
CASSPPTADTQYF
TGCGCCAGCAGCCCCCCGACCGCAGATACGCAGTATTTT
>TRBV11-1|-|-|TRBJ2-7
CASSLPTNSEQYF
TGTGCCAGCAGCTTACCGACGAACTCCGAGCAGTACTTC
>TRBV12-3/TRBV12-4|TRBD2|few|TRBJ2-1
CASSTTSGRGHEQFF
TGTGCCAGCAGTACCACTAGCGGGAGGGGACATGAGCAGTTCTTC
>TRBV20-1|TRBD2|few|TRBJ2-7
CSARAELARGRSSYEQYF
TGCAGTGCTAGAGCTGAACTAGCGAGAGGCCGCAGCTCCTACGAGCAGTACTTC
>TRBV7-2|-|-|TRBJ2-2
CASSLKDNPRTGELFF
TGTGCCAGCAGCTTAAAAGACAACCCGAGGACCGGGGAGCTGTTTTTT
>TRBV2|-|few|TRBJ2-3
CASSEAGTLSTDTQYF
TGTGCCAGCAGTGAAGCTGGGACACTAAGCACAGATACGCAGTATTTT
>TRBV7-8|TRBD2|-|TRBJ2-7
CASSYNRPTGTSDYEQYF
TGTGCCAGCAGCTACAACCGTCCGACCGGGACTAGCGACTACGAGCAGTACTTC
>TRBV5-1|-|-|TRBJ2-7
CASSLGTAKTYEQYF
TGCGCCAGCAGCTTGGGTACTGCTAAGACCTACGAGCAGTACTTC
>TRBV20-1|-|-|TRBJ1-4
CSASQGGSEKLFF
TGCAGTGCTAGCCAGGGAGGTAGTGAAAAACTGTTTTTT
>TRBV29-1|-|-|TRBJ2-3
CSVSGTSGADTQYF
TGCAGCGTGTCCGGGACGAGCGGCGCAGATACGCAGTATTTT
>TRBV4-2|TRBD2|few|TRBJ2-5
CASSSSLAGGTGGETQYF
TGTGCCAGCAGCTCGAGTCTAGCGGGCGGAACCGGAGGAGAGACCCAGTACTTC
>TRBV12-3/TRBV12-4|-|-|TRBJ2-3
CTSGRGLVDTQYF
TGTACCAGCGGTCGCGGGCTCGTGGATACGCAGTATTTT
>TRBV5-1|-|once|TRBJ2-3
CTSPWLASSTDTQYF
TGCACCAGCCCGTGGCTAGCGAGTAGCACAGATACGCAGTATTTT
>TRBV20-1|TRBD1|-|TRBJ2-3
CSAREDRVRAQYF
TGCAGTGCTAGAGAGGACAGGGTAAGAGCGCAGTATTTT
>TRBV20-1|TRBD2|-|TRBJ2-5
CSADSGRAREQYF
TGCAGTGCCGACAGCGGGAGGGCCCGGGAGCAGTACTTC